This T cell receptor (beta chain) was recovered during a study of cytotoxic CD8 clonotypes in ibrutinib-treated CLL. For the study at large: There were, on average, about 240,000 productive templates and around 94,000 productive rearrangements per sample. Overall study results and limits: A rise in clonality was seen at ibrutinib response, and a fall back toward baseline was seen at progression. Public clonotypes occurred uncommonly; on treatment, they contracted or remained stable. Sustained-remission patients were sampled at different times than progressing patients were.

The assay was immunoSEQ multiplex PCR, and TCRdb's table has in-frame clones only and misses some. The sample consists of approximately 74,000 clones, over 75% of them appearing once. This clone was counted once. Antigen unknown. The germline gives CDR1 MDHEN, CDR2 SYDVKM. The ends lost 1 base at V and 2 bases at J; junction bases unmatched: 6. The CDR3 spans 16 residues. The chain joins TRBV28 to TRBJ2-3; 7 nucleotides match TRBD2. The sequencing used PBMCs, collected at disease progression, from a patient treated with ibrutinib. The TCR sequence derives from a human donor with chronic lymphocytic leukemia. The CDR3 DNA sequence: TGTGCCAGCAGTTTATTCCATAGCGGGTCCACAGATACGCAGTATTTT. This translates into CASSLFHSGSTDTQYF.